This T cell receptor beta chain was identified during a study of monozygotic twins with inflammatory bowel disease. Findings and limits, study-wide: No detectable difference in repertoire similarity separated concordant from discordant twins, possibly as a result of limited power. For IBD, no single strong associated signal or clonotype was supported.

Researchers used template switching to add UMIs featuring a 6-nucleotide sample barcode. TCRdb reprocessed the 5' RACE reads; each CDR3 protein has one entry and no DNA is given. The record lists approximately 400,000 distinct CDR3 sequences, of which the ten most abundant hold 2.4%. Comments on this clonotype: What it recognizes is unknown.

The CDR3 contains 16 residues. Germline V CDR1 and CDR2: MNHEY, SMNVEV (reference sequence). This chain links TRBV27 with TRBJ1-6; there is no DNA to check the TCRdb D call of TRBD1. The sequenced material came from blood. The TCR originated in a human donor with ulcerative colitis or Crohn's disease, or a healthy co-twin of an affected twin (not recorded which). CDR3 in amino acids: CASSTTQGTYNSPLHF.